The 5 T cell receptor beta chains below were found in one sample sequenced in a study of blood T cell repertoires in COVID-19 (dated by TCRdb to 2020 to 2022). The library was obtained by the immunoSEQ multiplex PCR assay. As stored in TCRdb, this immuneACCESS dataset retains in-frame rearrangements with V and J assigned. A fraction of the clones does not appear; measured against another copy, unresolved V genes explain less than half of the discrepancy, and the remainder lacks a known reason. In all, the sample holds approximately 110,000 clones, and around 80% of those were seen once. Less than 25% of the sample belongs to the ten largest clones. Sequencing was performed on peripheral blood. These receptors originate from a man between 65 and 79 years old with active or convalescent COVID-19.

V is TRBV3-1 (or the pseudogene TRBV3-2) and J is TRBJ2-3; 9 bases are a match to TRBD2. V shed 5 bases, J shed 4 bases, and the junction held 10 bases outside the gene matches. CDR3 length: 16 residues. Germline V gene data show CDR1 as LGHDT and CDR2 as YNNKEL (reference sequence). The CDR3 here is CASSFLSGSDADTQYF. The CDR3 DNA reads as TGTGCCAGCAGCTTCCTTAGCGGGAGTGATGCAGATACGCAGTATTTT.

This clone was counted a single time. The chain is built from TRBV7-6 and TRBJ1-2, with D possibly TRBD1 on 6 matching bases. Between the trimmed V and J ends, which lost 1 base and 0 bases, there was a span of 12 bases. CDR3 length: 16 amino acids. Germline assignment: CDR1 SGHVS and CDR2 FNYEAQ. The CDR3 sequence is CASSLGTGQANYGYTF. CDR3 in DNA: TGTGCCAGCAGCTTAGGAACGGGACAAGCTAACTATGGCTACACCTTC.

V and J are TRBV3-1 (or the pseudogene TRBV3-2) and TRBJ2-7; the match to TRBD2 covers 7 bases. From germline, CDR1 is LGHDT and CDR2 YNNKEL (reference sequence). This CDR3 has 16 amino acids. V dropped 6 bases and J dropped 3; count of bases not matched to a gene: 14. The CDR3 bases are TGTGCCAGCAGGCGCTCTTTTGGTGGCGGGGGCTACGAGCAGTACTTC. This sequence encodes CASRRSFGGGGYEQYF.

The J gene is TRBJ2-7, the V gene TRBV9; TRBD2 might be the D (6 bases). The CDR3 contains 18 residues. The germline V gene encodes CDR1 SGDLS and CDR2 YYNGEE. V lost 0 bases to trimming and J lost 1 base, with 20 bases between them. The CDR3 spells CASSVDEGGRFGSYEQYF. CDR3 nucleotides: TGTGCCAGCAGCGTAGATGAGGGAGGTAGGTTTGGGTCCTACGAGCAGTACTTC.

The chain uses TRBV5-6 and TRBJ1-1; D is unresolved. CDR1 and CDR2 from the germline V gene are SGHDT and YYEEEE. The CDR3 is 14 residues long. The V and J ends lost 0 bases and 5 bases respectively, with 11 bases between them. CDR3 in DNA: TGTGCCAGCAGCTTGGAGGAGGGAGGGACTGAAGCTTTCTTT. It translates to CASSLEEGGTEAFF.